This TCR beta chain was sequenced in a study of T cells in narcolepsy. Findings and caveats of the study: Blood of same and different patients, but not healthy controls, reportedly held recurring autoreactive clonotypes.

In regard to this clone: What it binds is unknown.

Here immunoSEQ multiplex PCR was the method, and the copy in TCRdb shows in-frame clones only, minus some. Among under 20,000 clones listed, approximately 90% were seen once. The TCR comes from a human donor in good health. The sequenced sample consisted of memory (CD45RA-) CD4+ T cells from blood.

The CDR3 nucleotides read TGTGCCAGCAGCTTTGGGACTAGCGGAGTGAATACGCAGTATTTT. As protein: CASSFGTSGVNTQYF. The chain couples TRBV7-9 to TRBJ2-3; the match to TRBD2 covers 11 bases. Germline CDR1 reads SEHNR; CDR2 reads FQNEAQ (reference sequence). CDR3 length: 15 amino acids. With V trimmed by 3 bases and J by 7 bases, 6 bases remained unmatched.